This T cell receptor beta chain is drawn from a study of cytomegalovirus exposure and HLA in healthy donors. Study in general: The Caucasian-associated ancestry cluster held around 76% of over 350 genotyped donors. Study-wide results and caveats: Cytomegalovirus association was assigned to approximately 160 TCR beta chains. Later genetic work tied a missense DCLRE1C variant to beta-chain V and J trimming.

The PCR used 60 Vbeta and 13 Jbeta primers. Measured with immunoSEQ multiplex PCR; TCRdb has only the in-frame clones, and not every one. The sample includes about 95,000 clones, approximately 70% of them seen just once. A word on this clone: What it recognizes is unknown.

Germline CDR1 is LNHDA and CDR2 is SQIVND (reference sequence). The CDR3 is 15 amino acids. The ends lost 7 bases at V and 6 bases at J; junction bases unmatched: 10. Sequencing input: PBMCs. V is TRBV19 and J is TRBJ1-5, with 9 nucleotides matching TRBD1. The origin of this receptor is a man aged 55 to 70 in good health and CMV-seronegative. The CDR3 nucleotides are TGTGCCAGTATCCCGGGACAGGGTTTCTCTCAGCCCCAGCATTTT. This codes for CASIPGQGFSQPQHF.